The next 16 T cell receptor beta chains were all read from a single sample in a study of blood T cell repertoires in COVID-19. Clones were sequenced by immunoSEQ multiplex PCR, and TCRdb holds only the in-frame ones, with some missing. The repertoire consists of 400,000 or so clones, with over 75% occurring once and the leading ten covering 2% to 2.5%. Sequenced input: PBMCs or T cells enriched from blood (not recorded which). These receptors were taken from a middle-aged woman with acute COVID-19.

The CDR3 here is CATSDLHQGRQETQYF. The CDR3 DNA is TGTGCCACCAGTGATTTGCACCAGGGTCGGCAAGAGACCCAGTACTTC. V and J are TRBV24-1 and TRBJ2-5; D may be TRBD1 (5 bases). This CDR3 is 16 amino acids long. Germline V gene data show CDR1 as KGHDR and CDR2 as SFDVKD. V was trimmed by 0 bases and J by 2 bases, leaving 12 bases between them.

The chain recombines TRBV4-1 with TRBJ2-1, with D maybe TRBD1 (5 bases). CDR3 length: 15 amino acids. Germline-derived CDR1 and CDR2 are MGHRA and YSYEKL. V was cut by 0 bases and J by 4 bases, with 10 bases left in between. The CDR3 spells CASSQESTAYNEQFF. For the CDR3, the DNA is TGCGCCAGCAGCCAAGAATCGACAGCTTACAATGAGCAGTTCTTC.

The chain uses TRBV6-1 and TRBJ1-5; D possibly corresponds to TRBD1 (5 bases). There are 18 residues in the CDR3. CDR1 and CDR2 (germline): MNHNS, SASEGT. The V gene lost 2 bases and the J gene lost 0 bases, with 17 bases spanning the gap. CDR3 coding DNA: TGTGCCAGCAGTGAACAGGGTAGTGGCTCATATAGCAATCAGCCCCAGCATTTT. Its protein product is CASSEQGSGSYSNQPQHF.

The rearrangement uses TRBV2 and TRBJ1-1, with D perhaps TRBD1 (6 bases). Germline values: CDR1 SNHLY, CDR2 FYNNEI. This CDR3 region has 14 residues. Trimming left V 5 bases short and J 3 bases short, with 13 bases between. CDR3 sequence: CASSSSAGDTEAFF. DNA for the CDR3: TGTGCCAGCAGTAGTTCAGCAGGGGACACTGAAGCTTTCTTT.

The J gene is TRBJ1-2, the V gene TRBV6-5; D is uncertain. V lost 2 bases to trimming and J lost 4 bases, with 11 bases between them. The CDR3 contains 14 residues. Germline lookup yields CDR1 MNHEY and CDR2 SVGAGI. The CDR3 loop reads CASSYRERFYGYTF. CDR3 in DNA: TGTGCCAGCAGTTACCGGGAGAGGTTCTATGGCTACACCTTC.

J is TRBJ1-4 and V is TRBV2; 9 positions agree with TRBD1. The CDR3 loop spans 17 amino acids. Germline V gene lookup returns CDR1 SNHLY and CDR2 FYNNEI. J was trimmed by 7 bases and V by 0 bases; bases with no gene match: 9. The CDR3 here is CASSEAAPQGAGEKLFF. Here the CDR3 DNA reads TGTGCCAGCAGTGAAGCGGCTCCACAGGGGGCGGGTGAAAAACTGTTTTTT.

This chain uses TRBV7-8 with TRBJ2-7; TRBD2 is a possible D gene (5 bases). This CDR3 comprises 15 residues. CDR1 and CDR2 from the germline V gene are SGHVS and FQNEAQ. V dropped 5 bases and J dropped 0 bases, with 14 bases sitting between them. The chain's CDR3 is CASSPSFRGSYEQYF. The CDR3 nucleotides are TGTGCCAGCAGCCCCTCCTTTCGGGGCTCCTACGAGCAGTACTTC.

The chain combines TRBV2 with TRBJ2-7; weak D call: TRBD2 (5 bases). Looked up from germline, CDR1 is SNHLY and CDR2 is FYNNEI. The germline V and J ends were trimmed by 8 bases and 6 bases, with 23 bases remaining between them. The CDR3 runs 15 residues. Here the CDR3 DNA reads TGTGCCAGCTCCCAGGAGGCCAAAACCCCTCTCGAGCAGTACTTC. Its protein is CASSQEAKTPLEQYF.

The chain joins TRBV7-8 to TRBJ2-7; 8 bases are a match to TRBD1. CDR1 is SGHVS and CDR2 is FQNEAQ in the germline V gene. The CDR3 is made up of 14 amino acids. V was pared by 4 bases and J by 3 bases, with 5 bases of the junction left unmatched. The CDR3 nucleotides are TGTGCCAGCAGCTCGGACAGGGCACACTACGAGCAGTACTTC. Protein: CASSSDRAHYEQYF.

The rearrangement joins TRBV6-5 to TRBJ1-2; the match to TRBD1 covers 8 bases. Germline V CDR1 and CDR2: MNHEY, SVGAGI. Germline trimming cut 9 bases from V and 4 bases from J; bases unmatched to any gene: 10. This CDR3 contains 14 residues. The CDR3 region is CASFGQGMSYGYTF. CDR3 bases: TGTGCCAGTTTTGGACAGGGAATGAGCTATGGCTACACCTTC.

This chain joins TRBV4-1 and TRBJ2-3; 7 bases match TRBD2. The germline gives CDR1 MGHRA, CDR2 YSYEKL. Trimming cost V 3 bases and J 8 bases; bases outside gene matches: 20. CDR3 length equals 18 residues. CDR3 sequence (DNA): TGCGCCAGCAGCCACTGCACCGACCCAACTAGCGTTCGTTGTACGCAGTATTTT. Protein sequence: CASSHCTDPTSVRCTQYF.

This chain links TRBV21-1 with TRBJ1-6; the D call TRBD1 from the table was never checked on the DNA. TRBV21-1 is classified as a pseudogene. The CDR3 has 16 amino acids. Written as DNA, the CDR3 is TGTGCCAGCAGCACTCCCGGGACAGATGGTCTTTCACCCCTCCACTTT. It yields the protein CASSTPGTDGLSPLHF.

This sequence joins TRBV19 and TRBJ2-7, with D perhaps TRBD2 (5 bases). Germline V CDR1 and CDR2: LNHDA, SQIVND (reference sequence). V lost 5 bases to trimming and J lost 4 bases, with 12 bases between them. CDR3 size: 13 residues. CDR3 in DNA: TGTGCCAGTAGTCTACACGGGGATTACGAGCAGTACTTC. Encoded protein: CASSLHGDYEQYF.

The V gene is TRBV3-1 (or the pseudogene TRBV3-2), the J gene TRBJ2-7; 10 bases are a match to TRBD2. CDR3 size: 15 residues. Germline V gene sequence: CDR1 LGHDT, CDR2 YNNKEL (reference sequence). The ends lost 4 bases at V and 6 bases at J; junction bases unmatched: 9. CDR3: CASSPGSGGAVEQYF. CDR3 nucleotides: TGTGCCAGCAGCCCCGGCAGCGGGGGGGCGGTCGAGCAGTACTTC.

V and J are TRBV3-1 (or the pseudogene TRBV3-2) and TRBJ1-4; D is undetermined. Looked up from germline, CDR1 is LGHDT and CDR2 is YNNKEL (reference sequence). The CDR3 is 16 residues long. The V end lost 1 base, the J end lost 4 bases, and 13 bases lay between the germline ends. CDR3 bases: TGTGCCAGCAGCCAAGTCGGCCTAAGCGTTAATGAAAAACTGTTTTTT. Amino acids: CASSQVGLSVNEKLFF.

The chain joins TRBV19 to TRBJ2-2; D perhaps matches TRBD1 (8 bases). The CDR3 has 15 amino acids. The germline V gene has CDR1 LNHDA and CDR2 SQIVND (reference sequence). V lost 6 bases, J lost 5 bases, and 16 bases lay in between. CDR3 residues: CASRDRGGGTGELFF. The CDR3 coding sequence is TGTGCCAGTAGAGACAGGGGAGGGGGGACCGGGGAGCTGTTTTTT.